This is a list of T cell receptor beta chains from one sample in a study of cytomegalovirus exposure and HLA in healthy donors. The data were produced by immunoSEQ multiplex PCR, yet TCRdb's version contains in-frame clones alone and is incomplete. The data contain 100,000 to 150,000 clones, about two thirds of them singletons. The sequenced material came from PBMCs. The receptors come from a man aged 25 to 45 in good health and CMV-seronegative. Both conserved end residues are part of each CDR3. D genes are given only for firm matches. Size tells how often a clone was seen (once, few, many) or the class of an expanded clone, and some rows leave it out.

V	size	D	length	J	DNA	CDR3
TRBV21-1	NA	NA	13	TRBJ2-7	TGTGCCACCCCCGGGAGGGGATCCTACGAGCAGTACTTC	CATPGRGSYEQYF
TRBV7-2	few	TRBD1	15	TRBJ2-1	TGTGCCAGCAGTCATTACAGGGGGCAGGTTCATGAGCAGTTCTTC	CASSHYRGQVHEQFF
TRBV7-2	NA	NA	17	TRBJ2-3	TGCGCCAGCAGCTTAGTGGGACTGAAAGGCAGGACAGATACGCAGTATTTT	CASSLVGLKGRTDTQYF
TRBV5-1	NA	NA	12	TRBJ2-5	TGCGCCAGCAGCTTGGATCGGGAGACCCAGTACTTC	CASSLDRETQYF
TRBV10-1	NA	TRBD2	19	TRBJ2-1	TGCGCCAGCAGTGAGTGGGGAGCTGGCGGGGGGGGCCCCTACGGTGAGCAGTTCTTC	CASSEWGAGGGGPYGEQFF
TRBV2	NA	TRBD1	15	TRBJ1-1	TGTGCCAGCAGTGAAAACAGGGGCGTTAACACTGAAGCTTTCTTT	CASSENRGVNTEAFF
TRBV30	NA	TRBD1	17	TRBJ1-6	TGTGCCTGGAGTGGACAGGGACTGGACCCCTATAATTCACCCCTCCACTTT	CAWSGQGLDPYNSPLHF
TRBV6-1	NA	TRBD2	15	TRBJ2-1	TGTGCCAGCACACAACTAGCGGGGGGGCCTGGTGAGCAGTTCTTC	CASTQLAGGPGEQFF
TRBV7-9	NA	NA	15	TRBJ2-5	TGTGCCAGCAGCCCTAAACAACTAGCCAGCGTGACCCAGTACTTC	CASSPKQLASVTQYF
TRBV13	NA	NA	13	TRBJ2-7	TGTGCCAGCAGTCCCACGCTTCAGGGCGAGCAGTACTTC	CASSPTLQGEQYF
TRBV9	once	TRBD2	15	TRBJ2-1	TGTGCCAGCAGCGTGGCGGGGGGGCCCTGGAATGAGCAGTTCTTC	CASSVAGGPWNEQFF
TRBV13	once	NA	14	TRBJ1-1	TGTGCCAGCAGCTTCGGGAGGAGAGGGGCTGAAGCTTTCTTT	CASSFGRRGAEAFF
TRBV7-3	NA	NA	16	TRBJ2-2	TGTGCCAGCAGCTTATTGGGGGGAACGAACACCGGGGAGCTGTTTTTT	CASSLLGGTNTGELFF
TRBV4-1	NA	NA	17	TRBJ1-4	TGCGCCAGCAGCCAAGGTCGGGGGGCGCCGATTAATGAAAAACTGTTTTTT	CASSQGRGAPINEKLFF
TRBV5-6	NA	TRBD2	16	TRBJ2-1	TGTGCCAGCAGCTTGGGGCTAGCGGGGGGTTACAATGAGCAGTTCTTC	CASSLGLAGGYNEQFF
TRBV12-2	NA	NA	17	TRBJ1-5	TGTGCAAGTCGCTTAGATCAGGGGCTTAGGTGCAATCAGCCCCAGCATTTT	CASRLDQGLRCNQPQHF
TRBV4-1	NA	NA	17	TRBJ1-2	TGCGCCAGCAGCCAAGAGGCTTACAGGAAGGAGCTCTATGGCTACACCTTC	CASSQEAYRKELYGYTF
TRBV11-2	NA	NA	15	TRBJ1-1	TGTGCCAGCAGCTTAGATCCAGGTTCGAACACTGAAGCTTTCTTT	CASSLDPGSNTEAFF
TRBV5-5	NA	TRBD1	14	TRBJ2-4	TGTGCCAGCAGCTTGACAGGGGGCTGGAACATTCAGTACTTC	CASSLTGGWNIQYF
TRBV4-1	NA	TRBD2	16	TRBJ2-3	TGCGCCAGCAGCCAAGCTCGGGGGGGCGGCACAGATACGCAGTATTTT	CASSQARGGGTDTQYF
TRBV14	NA	NA	14	TRBJ2-6	TGTGCCAGCAGCCACAGCTCTGGGGCCAACGTCCTGACTTTC	CASSHSSGANVLTF
TRBV10-3	NA	NA	13	TRBJ2-1	TGTGCCATCAGTGAACAATCTCTCAATGAGCAGTTCTTC	CAISEQSLNEQFF